Following are 29 T cell receptor beta chains from one sample sequenced in a study of blood T cell repertoires in COVID-19. Measured with immunoSEQ multiplex PCR; TCRdb has only the in-frame clones, and not every one. The sample has some 410,000 clones, around 89% seen once. Sample: PBMCs or T cells enriched from blood (not recorded which). These receptors came from a woman in her 30s with acute COVID-19.

The rearrangement links TRBV7-8 to TRBJ2-3, with TRBD1 as a possible D gene (6 bases). This CDR3 comprises 13 residues. V shed 7 bases and J shed 2 bases, with 10 bases lying between them. Per the germline V gene, CDR1 is SGHVS and CDR2 is FQNEAQ. The CDR3 reads CASITGNTDTQYF. The CDR3 DNA sequence: TGTGCCAGCATAACAGGGAACACAGATACGCAGTATTTT.

The rearrangement links TRBV21-1 to TRBJ1-5; the D segment call TRBD1 is taken from the table without a DNA check. TRBV21-1 is given as a pseudogene. The CDR3 is made up of 18 amino acids. The CDR3 loop is CASSTGKQGARSNQPQHF. CDR3 nucleotide sequence: TGTGCCAGCAGCACGGGAAAACAGGGGGCGAGGAGCAATCAGCCCCAGCATTTT.

This clone has just one count. The V gene is TRBV27, the J gene TRBJ2-7; TRBD1 might be the D (6 bases). V was cut by 3 bases and J by 4 bases, with 13 bases left in between. Germline V CDR1 and CDR2: MNHEY, SMNVEV (reference sequence). The CDR3 runs 14 residues. The CDR3 nucleotides are TGTGCCAGCAGTTTGGGCAGGGGTTATTACGAGCAGTACTTC. This encodes CASSLGRGYYEQYF.

The genes are TRBV3-1 (or the pseudogene TRBV3-2) and TRBJ2-1; no firm D call. Germline V gene sequence: CDR1 LGHDT, CDR2 YNNKEL (reference sequence). This CDR3 spans 14 amino acids. Trimming removed 0 bases from V and 6 bases from J, with 9 bases in between. CDR3 amino acids: CASSQDQYGNEQFF. The CDR3 nucleotides read TGTGCCAGCAGCCAAGATCAATACGGCAATGAGCAGTTCTTC.

J is TRBJ1-2 and V is TRBV5-1; TRBD1 matches 10 bases. Germline-derived CDR1 and CDR2 are SGHRS and YFSETQ. The junction had 2 bases not matched to a gene; V was cut back by 1 base and J by 2 bases. The CDR3 covers 15 residues. The CDR3 protein is CASSLRTGGNYGYTF. The CDR3 nucleotides read TGCGCCAGCAGCTTGAGGACAGGGGGAAACTATGGCTACACCTTC. The full variable domain, its missing parts supplied by reference TRBV5-1 and TRBJ1-2, is KAGVTQTPRYLIKTRGQQVTLSCSPISGHRSVSWYQQTPGQGLQFLFEYFSETQRNKGNFPGRFSGRQFSNSRSEMNVSTLELGDSALYLCASSLRTGGNYGYTFGSGTRLTVV.

Notes on this clone: Other nucleotide sequences from this sample produce the same CDR3. The chain recombines TRBV18 with TRBJ1-2; D gene uncertain. The CDR3 spans 13 residues. Germline CDR1 KGHSH, CDR2 LQKENI. V lost 2 bases to trimming and J lost 3 bases, with 7 bases between them. DNA for the CDR3: TGTGCCAGCTCACCAGAACGAGACTATGGCTACACCTTC. Protein product: CASSPERDYGYTF.

This clone was recorded only once. The rearrangement uses TRBV20-1 and TRBJ2-1, with a possible D match to TRBD2 (5 bases). The germline V and J ends were trimmed by 3 bases and 9 bases, with 9 bases remaining between them. The CDR3 has 11 residues. Germline CDR1 reads DFQATT; CDR2 reads SNEGSKA (reference sequence). The chain's CDR3 is CSASGEGEQFF. The CDR3, as DNA: TGCAGTGCTAGCGGGGAAGGTGAGCAGTTCTTC.

This rearrangement joins TRBV5-6 to TRBJ1-4; 8 positions agree with TRBD1. The CDR3 covers 18 residues. V was clipped by 3 bases and J by 4 bases; unmatched bases: 14. The germline gives CDR1 SGHDT, CDR2 YYEEEE. CDR3 protein: CASSSPRGRGRVNEKLFF. In DNA form, the CDR3 reads TGTGCCAGCAGCTCCCCAAGGGGCAGGGGGCGAGTTAATGAAAAACTGTTTTTT.

This chain connects TRBV7-2 to TRBJ1-2; D gene unclear. CDR3 length: 13 amino acids. In germline, CDR1 is SGHTA, CDR2 FQGNSA. Trimming took off 1 base at V and 4 bases at J, with 7 bases between the two ends. The CDR3, as DNA: TGTGCCAGCAGCTTAGTGCAGGTCTATGGCTACACCTTC. Its translation: CASSLVQVYGYTF.

The genes are TRBV19 and TRBJ2-7; a weak D match, TRBD1 (7 bases). Per the germline V gene, CDR1 is LNHDA and CDR2 is SQIVND (reference sequence). The CDR3 loop spans 14 amino acids. The V end lost 4 bases, the J end lost 0 bases, and 10 bases lay between the germline ends. In nucleotides, the CDR3 is TGTGCCAGTAGTACAGGGGGGAGCTCCTACGAGCAGTACTTC. Its translation: CASSTGGSSYEQYF. Full variable domain (outside the CDR3, taken from reference TRBV19 and TRBJ2-7): DGGITQSPKYLFRKEGQNVTLSCEQNLNHDAMYWYRQDPGQGLRLIYYSQIVNDFQKGDIAEGYSVSREKKESFPLTVTSAQKNPTAFYLCASSTGGSSYEQYFGPGTRLTVT.

The chain combines TRBV2 with TRBJ1-5; the match to TRBD1 covers 7 bases. The V segment lost 5 bases and the J segment 1 base; nucleotides outside the gene matches: 11. CDR1 and CDR2 (germline): SNHLY, FYNNEI. This CDR3 spans 17 amino acids. The DNA for the CDR3 is TGTGCCAGCAGTTTAAACGACAGGGTGGGGAGCAATCAGCCCCAGCATTTT. It yields the protein CASSLNDRVGSNQPQHF. Drawing the rest from reference TRBV2 and TRBJ1-5, the complete variable domain is EPEVTQTPSHQVTQMGQEVILRCVPISNHLYFYWYRQILGQKVEFLVSFYNNEISEKSEIFDDQFSVERPDGSNFTLKIRSTKLEDSAMYFCASSLNDRVGSNQPQHFGDGTRLSIL.

The V gene is TRBV2, the J gene TRBJ1-1, with D perhaps matching TRBD1 (5 bases). The CDR3 length is 12 residues. The germline V gene has CDR1 SNHLY and CDR2 FYNNEI. V lost 5 bases to trimming and J lost 2 bases, with 6 bases between them. The CDR3 is CASSRTNTEAFF. In DNA, the CDR3 is TGTGCCAGCAGTCGGACAAACACTGAAGCTTTCTTT.

The chain links TRBV6-7 to TRBJ2-7; D remains ambiguous. TRBV6-7 is designated an ORF whose function remains uncertain. V was trimmed by 4 bases and J by 6 bases, leaving 4 bases between them. This CDR3 has 10 amino acids. CDR3 region: CASSSGEQYF. CDR3 nucleotide sequence: TGTGCCAGCAGTTCGGGCGAGCAGTACTTC.

V is TRBV20-1 and J is TRBJ1-2; D might be TRBD1 (6 bases). Germline loops: CDR1 DFQATT, CDR2 SNEGSKA (reference sequence). CDR3 length: 9 amino acids. The V gene lost 5 bases and the J gene lost 10 bases, with 8 bases spanning the gap. The CDR3 region is CSAAGDYTF. DNA for the CDR3: TGCAGTGCTGCAGGGGACTACACCTTC.

V gene TRBV29-1 combines with J gene TRBJ1-5, with D hard to call. The CDR3 is 13 amino acids. V was shortened by 7 bases and J by 2 bases, with 12 bases between the two germline ends. Germline V lookup: CDR1 SQVTM, CDR2 ANQGSEA. CDR3 residues: CSAQTLGNQPQHF. The CDR3 DNA reads as TGCAGCGCCCAGACATTGGGCAATCAGCCCCAGCATTTT.

V and J are TRBV2 and TRBJ1-2, with 8 bases matching TRBD1. CDR1 is SNHLY and CDR2 is FYNNEI in the germline V gene. V gave up 5 bases and J gave up 4 bases; unmatched junction bases: 9. The length of the CDR3 is 15 residues. CDR3 DNA sequence: TGTGCCAGCAGTTCAAGGGGCAGGGGGCTCTATGGCTACACCTTC. This codes for CASSSRGRGLYGYTF.

This chain joins TRBV4-2 and TRBJ1-1; the D is unclear. CDR1 is LGHNA, CDR2 YNFKEQ, per germline. The CDR3 has 13 residues. With 2 bases removed from V and 8 bases from J, the gap between germline ends came to 12 bases. The CDR3 DNA is TGTGCCAGCAGCCAATCTCAAAGCGGAGAAGCTTTCTTT. Translating gives CASSQSQSGEAFF.

The V and J genes are TRBV7-9 and TRBJ2-3; 8 bases agree with TRBD2. Germline V gene lookup returns CDR1 SEHNR and CDR2 FQNEAQ (reference sequence). Germline trimming cut 1 base from V and 2 bases from J; bases unmatched to any gene: 5. The CDR3 covers 16 residues. CDR3 sequence reads: CASSLERGGPTDTQYF. Written as DNA, the CDR3 is TGTGCCAGCAGCTTAGAACGCGGGGGGCCCACAGATACGCAGTATTTT.

The chain has TRBV12-3 or TRBV12-4 and TRBJ2-1; weak D call: TRBD1 (6 bases). Trimming took off 6 bases at V and 7 bases at J, with 7 bases between the two ends. This CDR3 spans 11 amino acids. Here the CDR3 reads CASRQGNEQFF. The DNA of the CDR3 is TGTGCCAGCAGACAGGGTAATGAGCAGTTCTTC.

The V call is TRBV6-5, the J call TRBJ2-4, with TRBD1 as a possible D gene (6 bases). The CDR3 has 15 amino acids. In germline, CDR1 is MNHEY, CDR2 SVGAGI. The V end was cut by 6 bases, the J end by 1 base, with 13 bases between. DNA for the CDR3: TGTGCCAGCAGCTCCAGCGGACAGGCCAAAAACATTCAGTACTTC. Residues: CASSSSGQAKNIQYF.

The chain links TRBV18 to TRBJ2-7; TRBD1 matches at 8 bases. Unmatched junction bases numbered 6, after V lost 3 bases and J lost 2 bases. The CDR3 sequence is 15 residues long. The V gene's germline CDR1 is KGHSH and CDR2 LQKENI. The CDR3 nucleotides read TGTGCCAGCTCACCCTCCGGGACAGGAACCTACGAGCAGTACTTC. Translation gives CASSPSGTGTYEQYF.

CDR3: CASSLEAPFRDQPQHF. CDR3 nucleotide sequence: TGTGCCAGCAGCTTAGAGGCTCCTTTCAGGGATCAGCCCCAGCATTTT. The J gene is TRBJ1-5, the V gene TRBV7-2, with D possibly matching TRBD1 (5 bases). In germline, CDR1 is SGHTA, CDR2 FQGNSA. The CDR3 totals 16 residues. V gave up 1 base and J gave up 5 bases, with 15 bases separating them.

The gene calls are TRBV19 and TRBJ1-4; 8 positions match TRBD1. Germline lookup yields CDR1 LNHDA and CDR2 SQIVND (reference sequence). The V gene end was trimmed by 6 bases and the J gene end by 8 bases; junction bases not matched to a gene: 17. CDR3 length: 17 amino acids. In nucleotides, the CDR3 is TGTGCCAGTAGCCACAGGATCGACAGGGGATTGGTGGAAAAACTGTTTTTT. Translation: CASSHRIDRGLVEKLFF. The full variable domain, in which reference TRBV19 and TRBJ1-4 provide the parts outside the CDR3, is DGGITQSPKYLFRKEGQNVTLSCEQNLNHDAMYWYRQDPGQGLRLIYYSQIVNDFQKGDIAEGYSVSREKKESFPLTVTSAQKNPTAFYLCASSHRIDRGLVEKLFFGSGTQLSVL.

The chain links TRBV4-2 to TRBJ1-2, with TRBD1 matching over 9 bases. The V segment lost 5 bases and the J segment 10 bases; nucleotides outside the gene matches: 17. In germline, CDR1 is LGHNA, CDR2 YNFKEQ. The CDR3 has 16 amino acids. Here the CDR3 reads CASSGTGKERRGDYTF. CDR3 in DNA: TGTGCCAGCAGCGGGACAGGGAAAGAAAGGAGGGGAGACTACACCTTC.

The V and J genes are TRBV11-2 and TRBJ1-3; 8 bases agree with TRBD1. Germline V gene sequence: CDR1 SGHAT, CDR2 FQNNGV. The CDR3 runs to 17 residues. V was pared by 4 bases and J by 1 base, with 9 bases of the junction left unmatched. The CDR3 bases are TGTGCCAGCAGCTCCCGGTGGACAGGGTGGTCTGGAAACACCATATATTTT. Its translation: CASSSRWTGWSGNTIYF.

In nucleotides, the CDR3 is TGTGCCAGCGGAGGCGGGACAGGGGGCGGGAATTCACCCCTCCACTTT. Translation: CASGGGTGGGNSPLHF. The rearrangement uses TRBV2 and TRBJ1-6; TRBD1 matches at 12 bases. V lost 8 bases to trimming and J lost 7 bases; unmatched junction nucleotides: 9. The CDR3 loop spans 16 amino acids. The germline V gene encodes CDR1 SNHLY and CDR2 FYNNEI.

Here the CDR3 DNA reads TGCGCCAGCAGCCATATCGGGGGTTCCTACGAGCAGTACTTC. This encodes CASSHIGGSYEQYF. The chain joins TRBV4-1 to TRBJ2-7, with D perhaps matching TRBD2 (6 bases). In germline, CDR1 is MGHRA, CDR2 YSYEKL. This CDR3 region has 14 residues. With 3 bases removed from V and 1 base from J, the gap between germline ends came to 10 bases.

This sequence joins TRBV19 and TRBJ1-1; 7 positions match TRBD1. The CDR3 loop spans 15 amino acids. The V gene end was trimmed by 6 bases and the J gene end by 5 bases; junction bases not matched to a gene: 12. CDR1 LNHDA and CDR2 SQIVND come from the germline V gene (reference sequence). This chain's CDR3 is CASRTDRDRFTEAFF. DNA for the CDR3: TGTGCCAGTAGGACTGACCGGGACAGATTTACTGAAGCTTTCTTT.

The genes are TRBV6-5 and TRBJ1-1; tentatively, D is TRBD1 (6 bases). The CDR3 runs to 14 residues. Looked up from germline, CDR1 is MNHEY and CDR2 is SVGAGI. The ends were cut back, 4 bases at V and 1 base at J, with 10 bases in the middle. The CDR3 loop is CASSSTTGNTEAFF. CDR3 coding DNA: TGTGCCAGCAGTTCGACGACAGGGAACACTGAAGCTTTCTTT.